The sequence of this T cell receptor (beta chain) was determined in a study of T cells in Graves' hyperthyroidism and ophthalmopathy. Study details: At the time of initial diagnosis and before any treatment, peripheral blood was collected. Findings of the study overall: In simple terms, a model built on 13 V-J features told ophthalmopathy apart from stable hyperthyroidism.

TCR beta CDR3 regions were amplified from RNA transcripts. First-round RT-PCR targeting the TCR CDR3 was performed with the HTBI primer set. TCRdb reprocessed the multiplex PCR reads with MiXCR, giving one entry per CDR3 protein. The sample has approximately 420,000 distinct CDR3 sequences; about 15% are singletons. Germline CDR1 reads DFQATT; CDR2 reads SNEGSKA (reference sequence). The V gene end was trimmed by 5 bases and the J gene end by 2 bases; junction bases not matched to a gene: 5. The CDR3 runs 14 residues. For this clonotype: Antigen unknown.

Patients aged 18 to 65 had newly diagnosed hyperthyroidism that had lasted under 2 months. Every diagnosis used clinical symptoms, serum thyroxine and TRAb, thyroid ultrasound and orbital computed tomography. The clonotype was recovered from a woman under 40 with Graves' hyperthyroidism. The chain carries TRBV20-1 and TRBJ1-4, with 7 bases matching TRBD1. Sequenced sample: blood. The CDR3 protein is CSAYRGLTNEKLFF. The DNA of the CDR3 is TGCAGTGCTTACAGGGGATTGACTAATGAAAAACTGTTTTTT.